Listed below are T cell receptor beta chains from one sample, sequenced in a study of shared clonotypes between healthy human individuals. Measured with immunoSEQ multiplex PCR; TCRdb has only the in-frame clones, and not every one. The sample gives 660,000 or so clones, roughly 95% of which show up once; approximately 0.12% is in the top ten. What was sequenced was naive CD8+ T cells sorted from blood. These receptors originate from a woman under 40 in good health. Each CDR3 is given with its conserved first and last residue. A D gene is named only where the DNA matches it firmly. Part of the rows lack a size; the others show once, few, many or a class for expanded clones.

>-|19|TRBV2|TRBJ2-6|TRBD1
TGTGCCAGCAGTCAAACTCAGGGGGCCGGCGGCGCGTGGTTCCACGTCCTGACTTTC
CASSQTQGAGGAWFHVLTF
>-|15|TRBV7-9|TRBJ2-1|TRBD2
TGTGCCAGCAGCCTACCGAGCGGGAGGGCCATTGAGCAGTTCTTC
CASSLPSGRAIEQFF
>-|16|TRBV7-6|TRBJ1-1|TRBD1
TGTGCCAGCAGCTACCTCACAGGGGAGATGAACACTGAAGCTTTCTTT
CASSYLTGEMNTEAFF
>-|15|TRBV13|TRBJ2-3|TRBD1
TGTGCCAGCAGCCCAGGGGGCCGGGACACAGATACGCAGTATTTT
CASSPGGRDTDTQYF
>-|13|TRBV6-5|TRBJ2-3|-
TGTGCCAGCAGTTACCAAGACACAGATACGCAGTATTTT
CASSYQDTDTQYF
>few|16|TRBV27|TRBJ2-2|-
TGTGCCAGCAGTTTTGGAGCTAGCGCGAACACCGGGGAGCTGTTTTTT
CASSFGASANTGELFF
>-|14|TRBV28|TRBJ2-3|-
TGTGCCAGCAGTTTTGGAGTTCCCACAGATACGCAGTATTTT
CASSFGVPTDTQYF
>-|14|TRBV4-1|TRBJ2-7|-
TGCGCCAGCAGCCAAGACTCGGAAGCTTCGGAGCAGTACTTC
CASSQDSEASEQYF
>-|16|TRBV19|TRBJ1-5|-
TGTGCCAGTAGTACCTCATCCAGTCGGGGCAATCAGCCCCAGCATTTT
CASSTSSSRGNQPQHF
>-|13|TRBV27|TRBJ2-7|-
TGTGCCAGCTTGGTGTCAGGGTCCTACGAGCAGTACTTC
CASLVSGSYEQYF
>-|14|TRBV7-2|TRBJ2-5|-
TGTGCCAGCAGCAACCCGACAGGTCGGGAGACCCAGTACTTC
CASSNPTGRETQYF